The entry below describes one T cell receptor (beta chain). Germline CDR1 reads SEHNR; CDR2 reads FQNEAQ (reference sequence). The CDR3 contains 15 residues. These data come from a study of glioma-infiltrating T cells after dendritic cell vaccination. Study overall: Samples are from glioblastoma patients in Phase I and II dendritic cell vaccine trials. Patients received three intradermal dendritic cell vaccine injections at biweekly intervals.

The data were produced by immunoSEQ multiplex PCR, yet TCRdb's version contains in-frame clones alone and is incomplete. In the table there are tens of thousands of clones, approximately 90% of which are singletons. The sequence was collected from a human donor with glioblastoma. Here the sequenced sample was blood, taken before dendritic cell vaccination. J is TRBJ2-3 and V is TRBV7-9; 9 nucleotides line up with TRBD2. Here the CDR3 DNA reads TGTGCAGGGGAGACTAGCGGCCTGAGCACAGATACGCAGTATTTT. Its protein is CAGETSGLSTDTQYF.